Sequencing of this T cell receptor (beta chain) was carried out in a study of T cell responses to AZD1222 COVID-19 vaccine. In the study overall: Pooled in the analysis were second doses at about 4 or about 12 weeks. Whole-study findings and limits: Nearly half of spike-specific TCRs reportedly target variant regions that are unmutated in the B.1.351 and B.1.1.7 variants. No day 14 peak samples; only post-peak repertoires were characterized. Recipients of two AZD1222 doses showed rising Spike-specific TCR breadth and depth.

TCRdb's copy holds only in-frame clones and misses some; the assay was immunoSEQ multiplex PCR. The sample contains 110,000 to 150,000 clones, roughly nine tenths of which appear only once. The CDR3 runs to 19 residues. Germline V CDR1 and CDR2: KGHSY, FQNENV. V was trimmed by 0 bases and J by 3 bases, leaving 23 bases between them. This clone has a single count. Its target is not known. This chain uses TRBV16 with TRBJ2-5; D ambiguous. The receptor was derived from an adult in good health. Here the sequenced sample was peripheral blood, taken on day 0 of AZD1222 vaccination. The CDR3 bases are TGTGCCAGCAGCCAATCACGATGGGCCCCCGGGTCAAAAGAAGAGACCCAGTACTTC. This codes for CASSQSRWAPGSKEETQYF.